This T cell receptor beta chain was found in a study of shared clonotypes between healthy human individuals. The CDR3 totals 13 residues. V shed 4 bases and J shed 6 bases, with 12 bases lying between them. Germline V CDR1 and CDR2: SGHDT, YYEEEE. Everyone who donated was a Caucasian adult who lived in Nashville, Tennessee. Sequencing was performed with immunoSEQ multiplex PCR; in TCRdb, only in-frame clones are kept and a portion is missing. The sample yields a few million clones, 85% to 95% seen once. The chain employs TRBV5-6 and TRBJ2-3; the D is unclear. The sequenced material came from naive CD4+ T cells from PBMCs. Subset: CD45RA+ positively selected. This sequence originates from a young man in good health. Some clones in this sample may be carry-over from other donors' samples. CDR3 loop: CASSPRSRDTQYF. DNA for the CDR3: TGTGCCAGCAGCCCCCGGTCAAGGGATACGCAGTATTTT.